Below, 15 T cell receptor beta chains from the same sample are listed, as sequenced in a study of T-cell reconstitution after alpha-beta-depleted transplantation in children. Preparation of the TCRbeta library used unique molecular identifiers. TCRdb ran MiXCR on the PCR reads and lists one entry per CDR3 protein. The sample records roughly 570,000 distinct CDR3 sequences, roughly 27% being singletons. The sample here was PBMCs, taken before TCRalphabeta/CD19-depleted stem cell transplant. These receptors were taken from a boy younger than two with Wiskott-Aldrich syndrome, due to receive a stem cell transplant.

This clonotype was counted at least ten times. The chain joins TRBV25-1 to TRBJ1-1; D unresolved. Trimming removed 3 bases from V and 3 bases from J, with 11 bases in between. The CDR3 sequence is 14 residues long. Germline V gives CDR1 MGHDK, CDR2 SYGVNS. CDR3 region: CASSEQGRDTEAFF. DNA for the CDR3: TGTGCCAGCAGTGAGCAAGGGCGCGACACTGAAGCTTTCTTT.

The V call is TRBV12-3 or TRBV12-4, the J call TRBJ2-5, with 11 bases identical to TRBD2. The V and J ends lost 3 bases and 0 bases, in that order; junction bases with no gene match: 3. CDR3 length: 16 amino acids. The CDR3 nucleotides are TGTGCCAGCAGTTTCGCTAGCGGGAGGCACCAAGAGACCCAGTACTTC. Amino acids: CASSFASGRHQETQYF.

This clonotype has more than one count but fewer than ten. The genes are TRBV24-1 and TRBJ1-5; D perhaps matches TRBD1 (5 bases). Trimming took off 5 bases at V and 0 bases at J, with 13 bases between the two ends. Germline CDR1 reads KGHDR; CDR2 reads SFDVKD. This CDR3 region has 16 residues. CDR3 amino acids: CATSGPGPHSNQPQHF. The DNA of the CDR3 is TGTGCCACCAGTGGCCCGGGACCCCATAGCAATCAGCCCCAGCATTTT.

This clonotype was counted between two and nine times. The genes are TRBV5-1 and TRBJ2-7, with a weak D call TRBD1 (6 bases). V gave up 6 bases and J gave up 2 bases, with 15 bases separating them. The germline gives CDR1 SGHRS, CDR2 YFSETQ. The CDR3 contains 14 residues. The chain's CDR3 is CASTHRDGAYEQYF. The CDR3 region has the DNA TGCGCCAGCACCCACAGGGATGGGGCCTACGAGCAGTACTTC.

V gene TRBV7-2 combines with J gene TRBJ1-3; no firm D call. The CDR3 runs 11 residues. V dropped 5 bases and J dropped 3 bases, with 2 bases sitting between them. The germline V gene has CDR1 SGHTA and CDR2 FQGNSA. CDR3 amino acids: CASSNGNTIYF. The CDR3, as DNA: TGTGCCAGCAGCAATGGAAACACCATATATTTT.

The CDR3 loop is CSVDRGQEETQYF. As DNA, the CDR3 is TGCAGCGTTGACAGGGGGCAGGAGGAGACCCAGTACTTC. The rearrangement uses TRBV29-1 and TRBJ2-5, with TRBD1 identical over 8 bases. With 3 bases clipped from V and 5 bases from J, the junction kept 5 bases outside the gene matches. The CDR3 is made up of 13 amino acids. Germline CDR1 SQVTM, CDR2 ANQGSEA. Supplemented by reference TRBV29-1 and TRBJ2-5, the full variable domain reads SAVISQKPSRDICQRGTSLTIQCQVDSQVTMMFWYRQQPGQSLTLIATANQGSEATYESGFVIDKFPISRPNLTFSTLTVSNMSPEDSSIYLCSVDRGQEETQYFGPGTRLLVL.

This rearrangement joins TRBV2 to TRBJ2-1, with D unclear. Germline CDR1 SNHLY, CDR2 FYNNEI. V was cut by 1 base and J by 2 bases, with 9 bases left in between. This CDR3 comprises 15 residues. The CDR3 spells CASSEEGQPYNEQFF. CDR3 DNA sequence: TGTGCCAGCAGTGAAGAGGGTCAGCCCTACAATGAGCAGTTCTTC.

The genes are TRBV27 and TRBJ1-2, with 10 bases identical to TRBD1. V was clipped by 1 base and J by 4 bases; unmatched bases: 21. This CDR3 region has 21 residues. Germline CDR1 and CDR2: MNHEY and SMNVEV (reference sequence). The CDR3 nucleotides read TGTGCCAGCAGTTTATATAGTCTTGGACGGGACAGGGGAAGGTGGACCTATGGCTACACCTTC. Amino acid sequence: CASSLYSLGRDRGRWTYGYTF.

V is TRBV3-1 and J is TRBJ1-1; 7 bases agree with TRBD1. The germline V gene encodes CDR1 LGHDT and CDR2 YNNKEL (reference sequence). Trimming took 4 bases from V and 3 from J; bases not matched to a gene: 8. This CDR3 spans 15 amino acids. CDR3 in amino acids: CASSLRQGGDTEAFF. The CDR3 DNA is TGTGCCAGCAGCCTTAGACAGGGTGGAGACACTGAAGCTTTCTTT.

Only a few counts were recorded for this clonotype. This chain connects TRBV5-1 to TRBJ2-1, with D perhaps matching TRBD2 (5 bases). Germline assignment: CDR1 SGHRS and CDR2 YFSETQ. CDR3 length equals 14 residues. Trimming pared 2 bases from V and 13 bases from J, leaving 19 bases between. The DNA of the CDR3 is TGCGCCAGCAGCTTCAGTGGTGGAGGCTTCGGTCAGTTCTTC. As protein: CASSFSGGGFGQFF.

The chain is built from TRBV5-1 and TRBJ2-4; possibly TRBD2 for D (5 bases). Trimming shortened V by 0 bases and J by 0 bases, and 10 bases separated the two germline ends. This CDR3 region has 16 residues. Germline V gives CDR1 SGHRS, CDR2 YFSETQ. The CDR3: CASSLGADLAKNIQYF. The CDR3 bases are TGCGCCAGCAGCTTGGGAGCGGACCTAGCCAAAAACATTCAGTACTTC.

This clonotype turned up a few times. The chain carries TRBV5-1 and TRBJ2-3; 8 nucleotides match TRBD2. This CDR3 is built from 16 residues. Germline values: CDR1 SGHRS, CDR2 YFSETQ. The trim removed 0 bases at V and 2 bases at J, leaving 5 bases unmatched. Here the CDR3 reads CASSLAPAGDTDTQYF. CDR3 sequence (DNA): TGCGCCAGCAGCTTGGCCCCAGCGGGAGACACAGATACGCAGTATTTT.

The CDR3 nucleotides read TGTGCCAGCACAGGGACTGGAAACACCATATATTTT. The encoded protein is CASTGTGNTIYF. V gene TRBV9 combines with J gene TRBJ1-3, with D possibly matching TRBD1 (5 bases). Trimming removed 6 bases from V and 2 bases from J, with 6 bases in between. The CDR3 sequence is 12 residues long. CDR1 SGDLS and CDR2 YYNGEE come from the germline V gene. Complete variable domain (other parts from reference TRBV9 and TRBJ1-3): DSGVTQTPKHLITATGQRVTLRCSPRSGDLSVYWYQQSLDQGLQFLIQYYNGEERAKGNILERFSAQQFPDLHSELNLSSLELGDSALYFCASTGTGNTIYFGEGSWLTVV.

V is TRBV18 and J is TRBJ2-2, with TRBD2 matching 13 bases. V gave up 3 bases and J gave up 2 bases; unmatched junction bases: 6. The CDR3 extends over 18 amino acids. Germline assignment: CDR1 KGHSH and CDR2 LQKENI. The DNA of the CDR3 is TGTGCCAGCTCACCCTGGGGACTAGCGGGACTTAACACCGGGGAGCTGTTTTTT. It yields the protein CASSPWGLAGLNTGELFF.

This clonotype has a handful of counts. This rearrangement joins TRBV5-1 to TRBJ2-5; D is undetermined. Germline CDR1 is SGHRS and CDR2 is YFSETQ. The CDR3 has 13 amino acids. The V gene lost 4 bases and the J gene lost 5 bases, with 12 bases spanning the gap. The CDR3 nucleotides read TGCGCCAGCAGCCAAATCCGGCGGGAGACCCAGTACTTC. Protein sequence: CASSQIRRETQYF.